Below, 4 T cell receptor beta chains from the same sample are listed, as sequenced in a study of OX40 agonist ivuxolimab in advanced cancers. Preparation of the library involved the immunoSEQ multiplex PCR assay. What TCRdb holds here is the immuneACCESS table cut down to in-frame rearrangements. Part of the clones is not present; checked against another copy, under half of the missing clones reflect an unresolved V gene, and the others are unexplained. The table for this sample lists tens of thousands of clones; approximately 86% of them were counted only once. Clones ranked in the top ten supply 15% of the sample. The material was CD4+ or CD8+ T cells sorted from blood, obtained in a trial of the OX40 agonist ivuxolimab. The receptors were sampled from an adult with an advanced solid tumor such as melanoma, head and neck, liver or kidney cancer.

The CDR3 sequence: CASSLAGGLTRDEQFF. The CDR3 DNA follows: TGTGCCAGCAGTTTAGCGGGGGGGCTTACTAGGGATGAGCAGTTCTTC. The chain employs TRBV28 and TRBJ2-1; 9 positions match TRBD2. V trimming: 2 bases; J trimming: 8 bases; junction bases outside the gene matches: 10. CDR1 and CDR2 from the germline V gene are MDHEN and SYDVKM. The CDR3 extends over 16 amino acids.

The rearrangement joins TRBV4-1 to TRBJ2-5, with 7 bases matching TRBD2. The V and J ends lost 2 bases and 2 bases, in that order; junction bases with no gene match: 8. The length of the CDR3 is 16 residues. Germline CDR1 MGHRA, CDR2 YSYEKL. CDR3 nucleotide sequence: TGCGCCAGCAGCCAATACCCCTCCGGGGGGCAAGAGACCCAGTACTTC. It is translated as CASSQYPSGGQETQYF.

On this clone: The same CDR3 can be traced to other DNA sequences in this sample. The chain joins TRBV7-9 to TRBJ1-1, with D unresolved. CDR1 is SEHNR, CDR2 FQNEAQ, per germline (reference sequence). Trimming left V 4 bases short and J 4 bases short, with 7 bases between. This CDR3 contains 12 residues. The CDR3 sequence: CASSSPGTEAFF. The CDR3 DNA sequence: TGTGCCAGCAGCTCACCCGGCACTGAAGCTTTCTTT.

The chain is built from TRBV14 and TRBJ1-2; perhaps TRBD1 as D (5 bases). There are 18 residues in the CDR3. Germline CDR1 SGHDN, CDR2 FVKESK. V lost 1 base and J 3 bases, leaving 21 bases between the germline ends. The CDR3 sequence is CASSQGYRTIGVYYGYTF. In DNA, the CDR3 is TGTGCCAGCAGCCAAGGTTATCGGACAATAGGGGTATACTATGGCTACACCTTC.